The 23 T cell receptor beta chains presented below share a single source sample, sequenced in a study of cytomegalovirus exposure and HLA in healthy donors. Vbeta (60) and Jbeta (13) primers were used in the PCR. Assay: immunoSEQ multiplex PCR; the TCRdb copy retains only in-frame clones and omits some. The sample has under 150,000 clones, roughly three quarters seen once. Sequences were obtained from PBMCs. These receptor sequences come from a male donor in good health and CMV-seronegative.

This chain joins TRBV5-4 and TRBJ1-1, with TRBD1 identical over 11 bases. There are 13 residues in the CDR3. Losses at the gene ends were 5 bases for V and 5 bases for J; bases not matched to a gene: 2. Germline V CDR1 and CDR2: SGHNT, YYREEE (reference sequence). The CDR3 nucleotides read TGTGCCAGCAGTTGGGACAGGGGGACTGAAGCTTTCTTT. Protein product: CASSWDRGTEAFF.

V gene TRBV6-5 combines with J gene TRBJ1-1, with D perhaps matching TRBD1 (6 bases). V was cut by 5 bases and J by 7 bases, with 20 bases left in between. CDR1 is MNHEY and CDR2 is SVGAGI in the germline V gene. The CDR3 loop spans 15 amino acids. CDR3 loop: CASSPDAGAWGEAFF. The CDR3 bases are TGTGCCAGCAGTCCGGATGCAGGGGCCTGGGGTGAAGCTTTCTTT.

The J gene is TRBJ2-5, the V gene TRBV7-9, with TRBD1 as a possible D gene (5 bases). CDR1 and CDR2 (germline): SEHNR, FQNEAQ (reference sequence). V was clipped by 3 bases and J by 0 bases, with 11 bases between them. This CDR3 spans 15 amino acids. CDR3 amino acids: CASSFRPGNQETQYF. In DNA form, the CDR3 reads TGTGCCAGCAGCTTCCGCCCAGGGAACCAAGAGACCCAGTACTTC.

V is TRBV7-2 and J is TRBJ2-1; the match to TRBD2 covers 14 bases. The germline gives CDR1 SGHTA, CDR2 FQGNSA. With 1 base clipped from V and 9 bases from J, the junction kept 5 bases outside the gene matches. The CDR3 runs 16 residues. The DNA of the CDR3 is TGTGCCAGCAGCTTAGGACTAGCGGGGGGGATATTTGAGCAGTTCTTC. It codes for CASSLGLAGGIFEQFF. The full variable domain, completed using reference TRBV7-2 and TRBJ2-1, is GAGVSQSPSNKVTEKGKDVELRCDPISGHTALYWYRQSLGQGLEFLIYFQGNSAPDKSGLPSDRFSAERTGGSVSTLTIQRTQQEDSAVYLCASSLGLAGGIFEQFFGPGTRLTVL.

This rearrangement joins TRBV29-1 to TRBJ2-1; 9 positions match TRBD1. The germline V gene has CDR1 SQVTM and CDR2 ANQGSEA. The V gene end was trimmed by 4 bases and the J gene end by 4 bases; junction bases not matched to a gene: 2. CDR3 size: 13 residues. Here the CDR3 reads CSVGGQGYNEQFF. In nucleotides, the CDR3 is TGCAGCGTTGGGGGACAGGGATACAATGAGCAGTTCTTC.

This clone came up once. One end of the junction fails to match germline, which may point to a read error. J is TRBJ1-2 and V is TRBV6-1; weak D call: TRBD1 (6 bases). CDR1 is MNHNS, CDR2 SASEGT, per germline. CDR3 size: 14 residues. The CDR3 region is CACQSEAGEYGLPF. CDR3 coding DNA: TGTGCCTGCCAATCAGAGGCAGGGGAGTACGGTCTCCCCTTC.

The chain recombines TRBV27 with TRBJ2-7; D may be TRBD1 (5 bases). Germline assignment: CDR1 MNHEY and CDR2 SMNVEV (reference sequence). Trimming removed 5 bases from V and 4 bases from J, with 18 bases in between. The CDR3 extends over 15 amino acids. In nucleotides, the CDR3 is TGTGCCAGCAGTCTTTCCCCAGGGCCATTTTACGAGCAGTACTTC. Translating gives CASSLSPGPFYEQYF.

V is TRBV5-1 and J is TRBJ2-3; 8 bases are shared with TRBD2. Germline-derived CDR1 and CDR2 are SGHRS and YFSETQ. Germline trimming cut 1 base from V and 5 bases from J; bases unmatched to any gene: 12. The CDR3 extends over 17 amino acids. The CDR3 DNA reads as TGCGCCAGCAGCTTGTCTGGCGGGGGGCACGGGGGAGATACGCAGTATTTT. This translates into CASSLSGGGHGGDTQYF.

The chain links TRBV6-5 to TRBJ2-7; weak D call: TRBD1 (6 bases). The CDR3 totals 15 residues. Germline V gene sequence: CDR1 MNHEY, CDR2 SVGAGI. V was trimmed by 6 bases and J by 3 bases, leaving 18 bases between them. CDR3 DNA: TGTGCCAGCAGCTCCCTCGGACAGAGCCGCTACGAGCAGTACTTC. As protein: CASSSLGQSRYEQYF.

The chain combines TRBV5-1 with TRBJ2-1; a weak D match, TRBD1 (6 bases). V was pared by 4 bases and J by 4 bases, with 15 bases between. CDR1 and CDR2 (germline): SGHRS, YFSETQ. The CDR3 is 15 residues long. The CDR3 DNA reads TGCGCCAGCAGCCTAGACAGGCCGGCGTACAATGAGCAGTTCTTC. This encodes CASSLDRPAYNEQFF.

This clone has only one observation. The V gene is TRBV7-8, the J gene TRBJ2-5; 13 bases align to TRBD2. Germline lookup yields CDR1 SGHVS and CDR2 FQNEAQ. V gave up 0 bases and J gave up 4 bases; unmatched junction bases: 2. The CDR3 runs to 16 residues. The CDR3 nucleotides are TGTGCCAGCAGCTTAGCACTAGCGGGGGGGGGAGAGACCCAGTACTTC. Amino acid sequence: CASSLALAGGGETQYF.

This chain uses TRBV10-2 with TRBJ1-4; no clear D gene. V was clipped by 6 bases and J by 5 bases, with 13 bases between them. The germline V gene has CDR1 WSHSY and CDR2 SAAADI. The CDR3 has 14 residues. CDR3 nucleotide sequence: TGCGCCAGCAGAGCGAGTCCCCCCAATGAAAAACTGTTTTTT. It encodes CASRASPPNEKLFF.

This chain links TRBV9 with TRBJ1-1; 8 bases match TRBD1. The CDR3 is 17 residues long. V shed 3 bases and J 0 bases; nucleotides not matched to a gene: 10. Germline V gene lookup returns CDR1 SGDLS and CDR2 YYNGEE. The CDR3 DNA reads TGTGCCAGCAGCGCCCCAGGGGGCGACCAAATGAACACTGAAGCTTTCTTT. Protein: CASSAPGGDQMNTEAFF.

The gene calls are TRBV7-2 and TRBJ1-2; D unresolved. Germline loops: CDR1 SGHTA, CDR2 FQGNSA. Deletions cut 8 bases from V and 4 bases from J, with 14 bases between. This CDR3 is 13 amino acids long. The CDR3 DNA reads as TGTGCCAGCGGAGGGCGGACGATCTATGGCTACACCTTC. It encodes CASGGRTIYGYTF.

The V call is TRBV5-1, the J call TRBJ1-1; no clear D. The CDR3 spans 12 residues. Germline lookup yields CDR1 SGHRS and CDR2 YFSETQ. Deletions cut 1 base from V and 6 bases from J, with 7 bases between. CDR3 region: CASSLLGAEAFF. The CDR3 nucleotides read TGCGCCAGCAGCTTGCTAGGCGCTGAAGCTTTCTTT. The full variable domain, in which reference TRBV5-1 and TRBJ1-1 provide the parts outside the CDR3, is KAGVTQTPRYLIKTRGQQVTLSCSPISGHRSVSWYQQTPGQGLQFLFEYFSETQRNKGNFPGRFSGRQFSNSRSEMNVSTLELGDSALYLCASSLLGAEAFFGQGTRLTVV.

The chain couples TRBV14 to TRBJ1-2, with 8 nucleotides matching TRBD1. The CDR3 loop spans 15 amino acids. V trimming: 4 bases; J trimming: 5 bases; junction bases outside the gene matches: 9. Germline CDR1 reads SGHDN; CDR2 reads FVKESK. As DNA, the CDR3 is TGTGCCAGCAGCCTAACTCTGGACAGGGTATATGGCTACACCTTC. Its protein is CASSLTLDRVYGYTF.

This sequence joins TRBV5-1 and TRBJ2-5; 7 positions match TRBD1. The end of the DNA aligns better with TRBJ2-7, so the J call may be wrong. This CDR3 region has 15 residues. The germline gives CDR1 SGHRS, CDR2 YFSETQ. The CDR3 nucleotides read TGCGCCAGCAGCTTGGCCGGGACAGAAATTTACGAGCAGTACTTC. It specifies CASSLAGTEIYEQYF.

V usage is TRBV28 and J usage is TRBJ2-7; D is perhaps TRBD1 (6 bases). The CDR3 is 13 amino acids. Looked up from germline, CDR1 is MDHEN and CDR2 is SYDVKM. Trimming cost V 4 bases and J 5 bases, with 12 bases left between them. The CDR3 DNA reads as TGTGCCAGCAGTTCCCACAGGGTACACGAGCAGTACTTC. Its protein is CASSSHRVHEQYF.

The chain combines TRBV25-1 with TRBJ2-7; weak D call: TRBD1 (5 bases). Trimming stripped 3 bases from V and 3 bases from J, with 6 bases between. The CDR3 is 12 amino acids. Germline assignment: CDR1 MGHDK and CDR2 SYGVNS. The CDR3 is CASSDQGYEQYF. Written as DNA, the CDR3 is TGTGCCAGCAGTGACCAGGGCTACGAGCAGTACTTC.

The chain's CDR3 is CSVGDRGTGELFF. CDR3 DNA: TGCAGCGTTGGGGACAGGGGCACCGGGGAGCTGTTTTTT. The chain is built from TRBV29-1 and TRBJ2-2, with 10 bases fitting TRBD1. The length of the CDR3 is 13 residues. Germline CDR1 reads SQVTM; CDR2 reads ANQGSEA. The V segment lost 4 bases and the J segment 4 bases; nucleotides outside the gene matches: 0.

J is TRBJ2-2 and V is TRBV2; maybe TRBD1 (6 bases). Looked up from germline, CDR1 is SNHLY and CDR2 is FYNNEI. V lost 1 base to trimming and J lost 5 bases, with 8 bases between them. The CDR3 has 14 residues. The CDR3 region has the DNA TGTGCCAGCAGTGAAGTCAGGGGAACCGGGGAGCTGTTTTTT. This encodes CASSEVRGTGELFF.

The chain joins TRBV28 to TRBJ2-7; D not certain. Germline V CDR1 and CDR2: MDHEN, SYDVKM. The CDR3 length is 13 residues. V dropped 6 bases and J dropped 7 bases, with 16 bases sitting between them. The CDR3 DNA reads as TGTGCCAGCAGCCCGACTCTCCCGAGGGAGCAGTACTTC. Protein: CASSPTLPREQYF.

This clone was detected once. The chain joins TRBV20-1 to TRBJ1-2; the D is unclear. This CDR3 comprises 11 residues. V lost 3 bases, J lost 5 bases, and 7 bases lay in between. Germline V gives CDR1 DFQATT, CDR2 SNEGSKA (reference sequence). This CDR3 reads CSASPLYGYTF. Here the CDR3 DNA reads TGCAGTGCTAGCCCCCTGTATGGCTACACCTTC.